This TCR beta chain was identified in a study of regulatory T cells in long-lasting Graves disease. Regarding the study as a whole: Between persistent patients, 2,500 to 3,500 public clonotypes were shared, exceeding the approximately 900 shared between new patients.

Time point specified: newly diagnosed GD, antithyroid drugs for less than 3 months. PBMCs provided the RNA from which the TCR library was made. Patients of an endocrinology department in Xi'an, China, were included. This clonotype was seen many times. Antigen specificity is unknown. The authors built TCR beta libraries using iRepertoire HTBI primers and Arm-PCR of CDR3 regions. TCRdb re-analysed the multiplex PCR reads in MiXCR, keeping a single row per CDR3 protein. The table shows 390,000 or so distinct CDR3 sequences, with about 12% occurring only once. Germline-derived CDR1 and CDR2 are MGHRA and YSYEKL. The CDR3 has 15 amino acids. Trimming cost V 1 base and J 7 bases; bases outside gene matches: 6. This sample was shared with a second study, whose subject was T cells in Graves' hyperthyroidism and ophthalmopathy. That paper notes: The HTBI set primed first-round TCR CDR3 RT-PCR.

This clonotype originated in a woman aged 18-29 years with Graves disease. The input for sequencing was peripheral blood mononuclear cells (PBMCs), taken at new diagnosis, from a patient treated with antithyroid drugs. The chain is built from TRBV4-1 and TRBJ2-5; TRBD2 matches at 10 bases. The CDR3 region is CASSQGVGTSATQYF. CDR3 DNA sequence: TGCGCCAGCAGCCAAGGAGTTGGGACTAGCGCGACCCAGTACTTC.